Given below is one TCR beta chain in context. This receptor's antigen is unknown. No quality values exist for individual bases; no much larger clone is one base distant. The CDR3 regions of human TCRbeta chains were analyzed by immunosequencing. Per the authors' processing: TCRs in the repertoires were matched against a reference library of SARS-CoV-2-specific TCRs that had been generated with the MIRA antigen-specificity platform. Breadth was defined as the fraction of unique TCRs that were SARS-CoV-2-associated, and depth was defined as the fraction of total T cells that were SARS-CoV-2-associated. Each spike-specific TCR was assigned to its reactive spike region and to a CD4 or CD8 class using the MIRA data. Log10-transformed breadth and depth values were compared by one-way ANOVA with Sidak's multiple comparisons tests. TCRdb re-hosts the immuneACCESS table, in-frame sequences only. Its copies lack some clones; in the studies checked, an unresolved V gene accounts for under half of them, and the cause for the rest is not known. That table gives V, J and clone size, and the DNA gave D and trimming. Within this sample are roughly 24,000 clones, with 88% of them counted one time only. The top ten hold under 3.5% of the sample.

V drops 2 bases and J drops 9 bases, leaving 10 bases in between. Including cysteine and phenylalanine, the CDR3 has 13 amino acids. The sequence is cut down to CDR3 DNA, 39 bases in frame from base 1. The germline V gene (reference sequence) gives CDR1 as SEHNR and CDR2 as FQNEAQ. The time point label, read with the paper, signifies: about 28 days (+/-7) after the second vaccine dose. AZD1222 recipients given second doses at about 4 weeks or at about 12 weeks were pooled, since spike-specific TCR depth and breadth were not found to differ between the two schedules. Samples from vaccinated people were obtained from the UK trials COV001 and COV002, which included a single-blind randomized controlled phase 2/3 trial of AZD1222 (ChAdOx1 nCoV-19) in healthy adults. For TCRbeta chain sequencing, PBMC samples were collected from trial participants at day 0 and at day 28 after the second dose. These data belong to a study of T cell responses to AZD1222 COVID-19 vaccine (dated by TCRdb to the early 2020s). Study-wide context: A total of about 250 trial participants underwent TCR sequencing, of whom 200 to 220 had received two doses of AZD1222 and around 25 had received two doses of the MenACWY control vaccine. Trial participants were enrolled by age into subgroups of 18-55, 56-69 and 70-plus years, and roughly 160, 29 and 62 TCR-sequenced participants, respectively, were included in these subgroups.

What the authors observed across the whole study: Epitopes outside the regions mutated in the B.1.351 and B.1.1.7 variants were reportedly recognized by nearly half of the unique spike-specific TCRs. In the small 56-69-year group, the increase in depth fell short of significance, most likely because of low power. Spike-specific TCR breadth and depth rose significantly after two AZD1222 doses compared with day 0 and with MenACWY recipients. Because no samples from the day 14 peak response were available, repertoires could be characterized only after the peak T cell response. Most participants were white British and females outnumbered males, and the authors suggested that clonal diversity may have been underestimated. CD4 TCRs associated with the vaccine covered the entire spike protein, and the dominant responses were in regions 160-218 and 743-854. Conclusions about previously exposed vaccinees are limited, since just a handful of AZD1222 recipients were seropositive for SARS-CoV-2 at baseline.

The starting material was peripheral blood, obtained 28 days after the second AZD1222 dose. The receptor was isolated from an adult who received the AZD1222 COVID-19 vaccine. The rearrangement combines TRBV7-9 with TRBJ2-2; the D gene is possibly TRBD1, with 6 bases matching. The DNA reads as follows: TGTGCCAGCAGCTTATCAGGGGCCCGGGAGCTGTTTTTT. The encoded protein is CASSLSGARELFF.